The 7 T cell receptor beta chains below all came from one sample that was sequenced in a study of blood T cell repertoires in COVID-19. Assay: immunoSEQ multiplex PCR; the TCRdb copy retains only in-frame clones and omits some. The sample holds under 70,000 clones, 85% to 90% seen once. The sequencing sample was made of peripheral blood. Every receptor here comes from a man between 45 and 60 years old with acute or convalescent COVID-19.

The chain has TRBV5-5 and TRBJ1-1, with D possibly TRBD1 on 5 matching bases. The CDR3 has 14 amino acids. CDR1 is SGHKS and CDR2 is YYEKEE in the germline V gene (reference sequence). Trimming took 0 bases from V and 4 from J, leaving 10 bases between them. The CDR3 loop is CASSLAEGLTEAFF. CDR3 DNA: TGTGCCAGCAGCTTGGCCGAGGGACTCACTGAAGCTTTCTTT.

This chain connects TRBV29-1 to TRBJ2-7; the D gene is possibly TRBD2 (6 bases). This CDR3 region has 12 residues. Germline CDR1 and CDR2: SQVTM and ANQGSEA. The V and J ends lost 6 bases and 0 bases respectively, with 9 bases between them. The CDR3 DNA sequence: TGCAGCGTGGGGACTGTCTCCTACGAGCAGTACTTC. Amino acid sequence: CSVGTVSYEQYF.

The chain links TRBV6-4 to TRBJ2-5, with D possibly being TRBD2 (6 bases). The CDR3 covers 16 residues. Germline CDR1 is MRHNA and CDR2 is SNTAGT. V shed 10 bases and J shed 2 bases, with 23 bases lying between them. CDR3 in DNA: TGTGCCACATGGGGAGGCCTAGCCAGTGAGCAAGAGACCCAGTACTTC. Translated, it gives CATWGGLASEQETQYF.

The rearrangement links TRBV19 to TRBJ2-3; TRBD2 aligns across 7 bases. The CDR3 has 15 amino acids. Germline V gene lookup returns CDR1 LNHDA and CDR2 SQIVND (reference sequence). Unmatched junction bases numbered 7, after V lost 1 base and J lost 6 bases. The CDR3 nucleotides are TGTGCCAGTAGTATAGGGGGCGGGAGTCAGGATACGCAGTATTTT. It yields the protein CASSIGGGSQDTQYF.

This chain connects TRBV11-2 to TRBJ2-6; possibly TRBD2 for D (5 bases). Trimming pared 5 bases from V and 5 bases from J, leaving 16 bases between. Per germline, CDR1 SGHAT and CDR2 FQNNGV. CDR3 length equals 16 residues. Written as DNA, the CDR3 is TGTGCCAGCAGCGAGGGTCTGGGCTTGAGGGCCAACGTCCTGACTTTC. Its protein is CASSEGLGLRANVLTF.

V and J are TRBV19 and TRBJ2-6; 8 bases agree with TRBD1. There are 18 residues in the CDR3. The V gene end was trimmed by 0 bases and the J gene end by 2 bases; junction bases not matched to a gene: 6. The V gene's germline CDR1 is LNHDA and CDR2 SQIVND (reference sequence). CDR3 DNA: TGTGCCAGTAGTATAGATTCGGCAGGGGGCGCTGGGGCCAACGTCCTGACTTTC. The encoded protein is CASSIDSAGGAGANVLTF.

This chain joins TRBV27 and TRBJ2-1; 13 bases match TRBD2. CDR1 MNHEY and CDR2 SMNVEV come from the germline V gene (reference sequence). Trimming at V came to 6 bases and at J to 6 bases, leaving 8 bases not matched to a gene. The CDR3 is made up of 16 amino acids. The CDR3: CASSTLAGGQGNEQFF. The CDR3 DNA reads as TGTGCCAGCAGCACACTAGCGGGGGGGCAGGGCAATGAGCAGTTCTTC.